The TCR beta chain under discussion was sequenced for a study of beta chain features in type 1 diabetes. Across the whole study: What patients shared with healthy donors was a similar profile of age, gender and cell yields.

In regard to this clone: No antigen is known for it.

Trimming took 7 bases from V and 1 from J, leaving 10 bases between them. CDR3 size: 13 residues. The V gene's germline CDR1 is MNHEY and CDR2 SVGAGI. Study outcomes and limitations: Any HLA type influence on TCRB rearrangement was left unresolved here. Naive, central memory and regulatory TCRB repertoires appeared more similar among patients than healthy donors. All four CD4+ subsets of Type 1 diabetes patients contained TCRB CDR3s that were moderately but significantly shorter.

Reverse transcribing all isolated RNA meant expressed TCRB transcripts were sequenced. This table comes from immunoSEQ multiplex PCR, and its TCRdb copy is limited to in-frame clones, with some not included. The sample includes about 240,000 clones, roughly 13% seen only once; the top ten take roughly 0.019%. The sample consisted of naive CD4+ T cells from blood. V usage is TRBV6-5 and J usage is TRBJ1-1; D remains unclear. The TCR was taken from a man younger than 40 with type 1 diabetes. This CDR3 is CASNRAPNTEAFF. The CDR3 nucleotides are TGTGCCAGCAACAGAGCCCCGAACACTGAAGCTTTCTTT.